This T cell receptor (beta chain) comes out of a study of early T cells in non-severe SARS-CoV-2 infection. Germline CDR1 is MNHNS and CDR2 is SASEGT. The CDR3 is made up of 14 amino acids. V dropped 6 bases and J dropped 2; count of bases not matched to a gene: 7. This clonotype showed up just a few times. TCRdb itself ran the 5' RACE reads through MiXCR, one entry per CDR3 protein. The sample includes over 90,000 distinct CDR3 sequences, approximately 14% seen only once; the top ten take about 6.2%. The receptor's source is an adult who was a healthcare worker with PCR-confirmed SARS-CoV-2 infection or an uninfected control (not recorded which). The specimen sequenced was whole blood. The chain employs TRBV6-1 and TRBJ2-7; 7 nucleotides agree with TRBD1. The CDR3 nucleotides read TGTGCCAGCAGCTCGGGGACAGAAGCCTACGAGCAGTACTTC. Its protein is CASSSGTEAYEQYF.